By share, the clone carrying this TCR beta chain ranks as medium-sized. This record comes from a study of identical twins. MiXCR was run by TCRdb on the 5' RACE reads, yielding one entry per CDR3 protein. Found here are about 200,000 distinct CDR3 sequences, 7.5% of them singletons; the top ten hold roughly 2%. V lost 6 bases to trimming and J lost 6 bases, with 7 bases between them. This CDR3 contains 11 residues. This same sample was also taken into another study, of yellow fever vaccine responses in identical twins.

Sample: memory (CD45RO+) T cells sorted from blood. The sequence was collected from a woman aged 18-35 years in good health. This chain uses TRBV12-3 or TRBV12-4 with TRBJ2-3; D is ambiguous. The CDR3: CASSLTDTQYF. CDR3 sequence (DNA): TGTGCCAGCAGCTTGACTGATACGCAGTATTTT.